The sequence of this T cell receptor beta chain was determined in a study of OX40 agonist ivuxolimab in advanced cancers. Clones were sequenced by immunoSEQ multiplex PCR, and TCRdb holds only the in-frame ones, with some missing. The sample lists about 100,000 clones, roughly 90% occurring once. Autoimmune disease history or systemic immunosuppression meant exclusion. CDR1 is GTSNPN and CDR2 is SVGIG in the germline V gene (reference sequence). V was trimmed by 1 base and J by 3 bases, leaving 7 bases between them. The CDR3 contains 13 residues. The chain couples TRBV30 to TRBJ1-5; D is ambiguous. This TCR was recovered from an adult with an advanced solid tumor such as melanoma, head and neck, liver or kidney cancer. Sequencing used CD4+ or CD8+ T cells sorted from blood, obtained in a trial of the OX40 agonist ivuxolimab. The CDR3 is CAWSEAPNQPQHF. The DNA for the CDR3 is TGTGCCTGGAGTGAAGCACCCAATCAGCCCCAGCATTTT.